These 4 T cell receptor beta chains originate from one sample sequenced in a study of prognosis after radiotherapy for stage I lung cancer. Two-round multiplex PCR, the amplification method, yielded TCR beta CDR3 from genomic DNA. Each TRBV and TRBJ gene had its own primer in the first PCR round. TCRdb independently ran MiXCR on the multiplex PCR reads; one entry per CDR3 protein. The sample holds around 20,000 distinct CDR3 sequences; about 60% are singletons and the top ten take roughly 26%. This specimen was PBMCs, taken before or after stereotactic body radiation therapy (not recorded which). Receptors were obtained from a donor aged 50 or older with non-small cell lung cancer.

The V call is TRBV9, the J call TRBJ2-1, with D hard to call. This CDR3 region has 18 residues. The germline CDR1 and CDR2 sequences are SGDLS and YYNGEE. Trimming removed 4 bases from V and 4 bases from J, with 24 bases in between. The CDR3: CASSPPMEFGWEYNEQFF. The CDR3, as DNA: TGTGCCAGCAGCCCCCCTATGGAGTTTGGCTGGGAATACAATGAGCAGTTCTTC.

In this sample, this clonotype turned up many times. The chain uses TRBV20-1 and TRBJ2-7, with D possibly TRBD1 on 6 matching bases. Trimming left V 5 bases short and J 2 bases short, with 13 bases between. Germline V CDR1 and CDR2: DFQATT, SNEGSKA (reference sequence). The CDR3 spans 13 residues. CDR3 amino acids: CSASRDTAYEQYF. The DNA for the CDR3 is TGCAGTGCTTCCCGGGACACCGCCTACGAGCAGTACTTC.

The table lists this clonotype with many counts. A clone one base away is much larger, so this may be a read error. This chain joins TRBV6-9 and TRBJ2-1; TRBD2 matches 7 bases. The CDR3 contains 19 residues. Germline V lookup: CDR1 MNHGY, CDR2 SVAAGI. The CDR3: CANSYGSLSGRSSYNEQFF. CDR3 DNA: TGTGCCAACAGTTATGGCTCCTTATCCGGGAGGTCCTCCTACAATGAGCAGTTCTTC.

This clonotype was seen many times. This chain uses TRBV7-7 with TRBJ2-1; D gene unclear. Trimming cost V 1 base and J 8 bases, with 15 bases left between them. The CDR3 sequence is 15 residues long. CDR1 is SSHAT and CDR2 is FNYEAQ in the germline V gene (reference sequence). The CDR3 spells CASSLDGGLGDEQFF. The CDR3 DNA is TGTGCCAGCAGCTTAGATGGCGGTCTTGGTGATGAGCAGTTCTTC.